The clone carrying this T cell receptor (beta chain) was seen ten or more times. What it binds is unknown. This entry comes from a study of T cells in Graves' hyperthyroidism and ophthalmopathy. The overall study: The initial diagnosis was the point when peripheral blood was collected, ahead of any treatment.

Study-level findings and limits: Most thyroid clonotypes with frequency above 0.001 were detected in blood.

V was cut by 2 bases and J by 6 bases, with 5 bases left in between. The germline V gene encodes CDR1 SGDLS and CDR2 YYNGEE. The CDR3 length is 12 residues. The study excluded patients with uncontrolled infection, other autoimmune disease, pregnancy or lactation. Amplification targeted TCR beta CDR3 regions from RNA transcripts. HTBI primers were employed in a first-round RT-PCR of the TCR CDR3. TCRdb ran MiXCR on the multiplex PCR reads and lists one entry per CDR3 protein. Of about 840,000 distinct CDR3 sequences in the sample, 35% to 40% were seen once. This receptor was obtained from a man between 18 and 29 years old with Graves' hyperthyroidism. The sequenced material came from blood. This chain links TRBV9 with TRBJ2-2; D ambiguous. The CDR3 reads CASSVQAGELFF. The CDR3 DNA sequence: TGTGCCAGCAGCGTCCAGGCCGGGGAGCTGTTTTTT.